This section outlines one T cell receptor (beta chain) sequence together with its context. The authors loaded roughly 200 ng DNA, some 32,000 T cell genomes, into sorted-subset replicate PCRs. In the original analysis: Without quality scores, immunoSEQ junctional reads could not be filtered like full-length reads. Sequenced by immunoSEQ multiplex PCR; TCRdb stores in-frame clones only, minus some. V, J and clone size derive from that table, while D and trimming were established from the DNA sequence. The profile covers some 360,000 clones, with around 70% appearing a single time and more than 9% taken by the ten largest. This sample is drawn from a study of shared clonotypes between healthy human individuals. The CDR3 consists of 14 residues. The V gene's germline CDR1 is SGHNT and CDR2 YENEEA. Trimming removed 6 bases at V and 5 bases at J, with 16 bases between.

The receptor comes from a man aged 25 to 40 in good health. Material for sequencing was memory CD4+ T cells sorted from blood. Subset given: CD45RA-negative fraction. V usage is TRBV11-3 and J usage is TRBJ2-5, with TRBD1 as a possible D gene (6 bases). CDR3 DNA sequence: TGTGCCAGCAGTCCACAGGGTTGGAGTGAGACCCAGTACTTC. This sequence encodes CASSPQGWSETQYF.